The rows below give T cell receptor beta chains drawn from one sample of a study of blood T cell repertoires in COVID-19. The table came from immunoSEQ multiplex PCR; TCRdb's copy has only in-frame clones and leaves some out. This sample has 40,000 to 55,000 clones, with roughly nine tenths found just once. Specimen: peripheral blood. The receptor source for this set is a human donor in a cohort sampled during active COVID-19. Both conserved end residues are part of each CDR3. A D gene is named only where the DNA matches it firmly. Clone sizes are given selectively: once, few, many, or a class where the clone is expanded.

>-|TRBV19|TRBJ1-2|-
TGTGCCAGTAGTATGGTTTCGGGGGACCTCTATGGCTACACCTTC
CASSMVSGDLYGYTF
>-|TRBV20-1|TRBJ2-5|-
TGCAGTGCTAGAGAAGGAGAACCCCAGTACTTC
CSAREGEPQYF
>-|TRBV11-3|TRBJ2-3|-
TGTGCCAGCAGCGCCGGAGCGGAGATGTGGGGCACAGATACGCAGTATTTT
CASSAGAEMWGTDTQYF
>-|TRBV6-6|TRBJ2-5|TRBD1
TGTGCCAGCAGTACAGGGGGTAGCCAGTACTTC
CASSTGGSQYF
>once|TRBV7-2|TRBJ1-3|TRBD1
TGTGCCAGCAGCCGGGACAGCTCTGGAAACACCATATATTTT
CASSRDSSGNTIYF
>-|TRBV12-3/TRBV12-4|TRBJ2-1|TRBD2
TGTGCCAGCAAGACTAGCGTCTACAATGAGCAGTTCTTC
CASKTSVYNEQFF
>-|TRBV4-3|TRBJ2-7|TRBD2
TGCGCCAGCAGCCAATTAAATAGCGGGGACTCCTACGAGCAGTACTTC
CASSQLNSGDSYEQYF
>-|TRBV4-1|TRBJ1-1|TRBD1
TGCGCCAGCAGCCAACCCCTCGGACAGGGCGAAGCTTTCTTT
CASSQPLGQGEAFF
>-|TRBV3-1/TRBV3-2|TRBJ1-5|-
TGTGCCAGCAGCCAAGAACCCGGTGATCAGCCCCAGCATTTT
CASSQEPGDQPQHF
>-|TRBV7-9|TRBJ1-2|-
TGTGCCAGCAGCTTAGCGGGAGACTATGGCTACACCTTC
CASSLAGDYGYTF
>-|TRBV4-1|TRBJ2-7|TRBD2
TGCGCCAGCAGCCAAGATCAGGTAGTGGGACTAGGCCCGAACTACGAGCAGTACTTC
CASSQDQVVGLGPNYEQYF
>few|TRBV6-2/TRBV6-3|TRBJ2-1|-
TGTGCCAGCAGTTCCCGGGCTAGCGAAACCTACAATGAGCAGTTCTTC
CASSSRASETYNEQFF
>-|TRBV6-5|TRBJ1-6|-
TGTGCCAGCAGTTACTCCGAGACTCATAATTCACCCCTCCACTTT
CASSYSETHNSPLHF
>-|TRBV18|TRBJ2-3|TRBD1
TGTGCCAGCTCACCACGGACAGGACTCACAGATACGCAGTATTTT
CASSPRTGLTDTQYF
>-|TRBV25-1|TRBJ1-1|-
TGTGCCAGCAAGGGGGTCACTGAAGCTTTCTTT
CASKGVTEAFF
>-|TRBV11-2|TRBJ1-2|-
TGTGCCAGCAGCTCAAACTATGGCTACACCTTC
CASSSNYGYTF
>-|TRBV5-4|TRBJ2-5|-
TGTGCCAGCAGCCACCGGGACAAAGAAGAGACCCAGTACTTC
CASSHRDKEETQYF
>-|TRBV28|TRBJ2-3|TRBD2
TGTGCCAGCAGTTTCGGGAGCGGGAGCGGGGATACGCAGTATTTT
CASSFGSGSGDTQYF
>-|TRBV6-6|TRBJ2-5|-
TGTGCCAGCAGTTACTCGGACTATACGGAGACCCAGTACTTC
CASSYSDYTETQYF
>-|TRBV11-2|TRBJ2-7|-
TGTGCCAGCAGCGAAGCGTCCTACGAGCAGTACTTC
CASSEASYEQYF
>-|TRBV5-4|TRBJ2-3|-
TGTGCCAGCAGCTTTTTAGGGACTCAAAGTTGGGATACGCAGTATTTT
CASSFLGTQSWDTQYF
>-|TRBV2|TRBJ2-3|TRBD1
TGTGCCAGCAGTCTCCGGGACAGTAGCACAGATACGCAGTATTTT
CASSLRDSSTDTQYF
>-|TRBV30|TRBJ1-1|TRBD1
TGTGCCTGGAGTGTAAAAGGGACAGGGCCAACTGAAGCTTTCTTT
CAWSVKGTGPTEAFF
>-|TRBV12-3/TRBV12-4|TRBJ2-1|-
TGTGCCAGCAGTTTAGGGCAGTACAATGAGCAGTTCTTC
CASSLGQYNEQFF
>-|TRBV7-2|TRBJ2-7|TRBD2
TGTGCCAGCAGCTTAAGGATAGCGGGAGTTACATACGAGCAGTACTTC
CASSLRIAGVTYEQYF
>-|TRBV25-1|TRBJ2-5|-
TGTGCCAGCAGTGGTGGTCGGGAGACCCAGTACTTC
CASSGGRETQYF
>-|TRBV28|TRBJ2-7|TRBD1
TGTGCCAGCAGTTCCGACCGGGACAGAACCTTCTACGAGCAGTACTTC
CASSSDRDRTFYEQYF
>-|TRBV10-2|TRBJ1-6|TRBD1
TGCGCCAGCAAAAGGGGGCAAGATTCACCCCTCCACTTT
CASKRGQDSPLHF
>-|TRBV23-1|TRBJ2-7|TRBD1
TGCGCCAGCAGATCTACCGGGACAGTCTACGAGCAGTACTTC
CASRSTGTVYEQYF
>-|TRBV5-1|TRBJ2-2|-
TGCGCCAGCAGCTCCAGGGACTCGAACACCGGGGAGCTGTTTTTT
CASSSRDSNTGELFF
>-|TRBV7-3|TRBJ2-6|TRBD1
TGTGCCAGCAGCTTACACCCCGGGACAGGGGTCTTCTCTGGGGCCAACGTCCTGACTTTC
CASSLHPGTGVFSGANVLTF
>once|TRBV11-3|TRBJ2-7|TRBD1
TGTGCCAGCAGTTGGGGACAGGGTAGGTCTAACGAGCAGTACTTC
CASSWGQGRSNEQYF
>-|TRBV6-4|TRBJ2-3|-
TGTGCCAGCAGAGCTACAGGAGGCACAGATACGCAGTATTTT
CASRATGGTDTQYF
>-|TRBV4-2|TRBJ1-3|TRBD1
TGTGCCAGCAGCCCGATCCAGGGGGGAGTGGGAAACACCATATATTTT
CASSPIQGGVGNTIYF
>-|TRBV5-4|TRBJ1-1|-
TGTGCCAGCAGGACGGGACTTTTCGACACTGAAGCTTTCTTT
CASRTGLFDTEAFF
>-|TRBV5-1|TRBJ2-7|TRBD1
TGCGCCAGCAGCCCTGGACAGGGTCACGAGCAGTACTTC
CASSPGQGHEQYF
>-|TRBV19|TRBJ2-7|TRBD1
TGTGCCAGCCGAGGACAGGGGGCGACTTACGAGCAGTACTTC
CASRGQGATYEQYF
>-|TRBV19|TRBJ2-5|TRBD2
TGTGCCAGTCGGGGAGCGGGAACCCAAGAGACCCAGTACTTC
CASRGAGTQETQYF
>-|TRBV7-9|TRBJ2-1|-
TGTGCCAGCAGCTTAGAGGGGGTGGGCAATGAGCAGTTCTTC
CASSLEGVGNEQFF
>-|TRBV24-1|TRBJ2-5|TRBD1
TGTGCCACCAGTGATACCGGGACAGGGTCCCGTGCAGAGACCCAGTACTTC
CATSDTGTGSRAETQYF
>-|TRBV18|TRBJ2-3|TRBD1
TGTGCCAGCTATAGAGGGACAGGGTTCACAGATACGCAGTATTTT
CASYRGTGFTDTQYF
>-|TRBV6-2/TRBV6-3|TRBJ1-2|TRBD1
TGTGCCAGCAGTCCCGACAGGGGTTATGGCTACACCTTC
CASSPDRGYGYTF
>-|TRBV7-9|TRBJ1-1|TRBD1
TGTGCCAGCAGCGACACAGGGGGCACTGAAGCTTTCTTT
CASSDTGGTEAFF
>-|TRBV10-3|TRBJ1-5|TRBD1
TGTGCCACAAGGACAGGGGCAGGCAATCAGCCCCAGCATTTT
CATRTGAGNQPQHF
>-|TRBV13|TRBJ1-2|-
TGTGCCAGCAGCTTCAGGGTTTCCGGCTACACCTTC
CASSFRVSGYTF
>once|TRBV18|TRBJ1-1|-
TGTGCCAGCTCACGAGGGTTTGACACTGAAGCTTTCTTT
CASSRGFDTEAFF
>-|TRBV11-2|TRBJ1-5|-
TGTGCCAGCAGCCCAGGGTTTCAGCCCCAGCATTTT
CASSPGFQPQHF
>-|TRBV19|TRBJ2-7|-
TGTGCCAGTAGTGCGGAAGGTATCCACGAGCAGTACTTC
CASSAEGIHEQYF
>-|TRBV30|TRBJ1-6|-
TGTGCCTGGTGTGTAGGGGCGGATAATTCACCCCTCCACTTT
CAWCVGADNSPLHF
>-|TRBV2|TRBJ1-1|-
TGTGCTACAGCAGTCCAGGGCGGGGACACTGAAGCTTTCTTT
CATAVQGGDTEAFF